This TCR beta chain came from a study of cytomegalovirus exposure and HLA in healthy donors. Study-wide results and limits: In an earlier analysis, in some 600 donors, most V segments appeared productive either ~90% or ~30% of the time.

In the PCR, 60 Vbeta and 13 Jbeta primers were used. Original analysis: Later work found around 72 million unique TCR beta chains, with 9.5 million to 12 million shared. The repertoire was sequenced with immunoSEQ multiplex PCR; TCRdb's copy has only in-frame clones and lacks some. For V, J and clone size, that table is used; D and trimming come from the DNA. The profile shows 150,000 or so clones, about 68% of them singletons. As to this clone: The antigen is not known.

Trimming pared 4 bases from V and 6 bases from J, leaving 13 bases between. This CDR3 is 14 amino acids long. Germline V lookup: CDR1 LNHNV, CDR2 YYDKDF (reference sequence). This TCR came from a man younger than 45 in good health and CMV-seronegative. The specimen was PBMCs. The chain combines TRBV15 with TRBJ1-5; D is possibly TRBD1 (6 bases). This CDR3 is CATSIGGAGQPQHF. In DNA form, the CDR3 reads TGTGCCACCAGCATTGGGGGGGCCGGTCAGCCCCAGCATTTT.